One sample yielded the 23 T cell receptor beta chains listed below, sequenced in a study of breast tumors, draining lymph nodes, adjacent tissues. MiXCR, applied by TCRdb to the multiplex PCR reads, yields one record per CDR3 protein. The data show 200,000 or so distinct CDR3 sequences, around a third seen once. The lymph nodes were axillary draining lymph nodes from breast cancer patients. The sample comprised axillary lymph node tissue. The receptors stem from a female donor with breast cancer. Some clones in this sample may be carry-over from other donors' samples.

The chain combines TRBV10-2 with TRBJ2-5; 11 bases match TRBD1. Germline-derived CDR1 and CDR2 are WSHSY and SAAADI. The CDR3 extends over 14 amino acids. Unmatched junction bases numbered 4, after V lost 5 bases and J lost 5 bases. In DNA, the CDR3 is TGCGCCAGCAGTAGGACAGGGGGCTTGGAGACCCAGTACTTC. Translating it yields CASSRTGGLETQYF.

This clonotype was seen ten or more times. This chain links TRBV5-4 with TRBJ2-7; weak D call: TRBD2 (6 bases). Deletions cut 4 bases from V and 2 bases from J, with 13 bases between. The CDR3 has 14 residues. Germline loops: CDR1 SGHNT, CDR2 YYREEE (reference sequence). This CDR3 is CASSNRDLAYEQYF. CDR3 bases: TGTGCCAGCAGCAACCGGGACTTAGCCTACGAGCAGTACTTC.

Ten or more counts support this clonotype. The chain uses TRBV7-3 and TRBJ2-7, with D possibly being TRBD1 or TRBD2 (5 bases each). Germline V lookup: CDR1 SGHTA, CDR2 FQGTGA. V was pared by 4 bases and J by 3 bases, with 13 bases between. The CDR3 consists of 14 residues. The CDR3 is CASSSGTGRYEQYF. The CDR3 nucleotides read TGTGCCAGCAGCTCCGGGACGGGACGCTACGAGCAGTACTTC.

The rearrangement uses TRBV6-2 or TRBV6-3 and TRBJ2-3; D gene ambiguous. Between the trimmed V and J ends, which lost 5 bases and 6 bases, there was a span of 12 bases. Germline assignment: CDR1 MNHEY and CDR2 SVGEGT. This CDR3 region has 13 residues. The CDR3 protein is CASSARPIDTQYF. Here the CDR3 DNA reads TGTGCCAGCAGTGCCCGCCCCATTGATACGCAGTATTTT.

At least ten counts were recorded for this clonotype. In DNA form, the CDR3 reads TGTGCCAGCAGTTTCTTAAGGAAGAGCGTGGGGACCATATATTTT. It is translated as CASSFLRKSVGTIYF. This chain joins TRBV28 and TRBJ1-3; no clear D gene. With 3 bases removed from V and 10 bases from J, the gap between germline ends came to 19 bases. This CDR3 region has 15 residues. Germline V gene lookup returns CDR1 MDHEN and CDR2 SYDVKM.

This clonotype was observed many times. CDR3 sequence reads: CSGRDPGYSYEQYF. In DNA, the CDR3 is TGCAGTGGGAGAGACCCTGGATACTCCTACGAGCAGTACTTC. V gene TRBV20-1 combines with J gene TRBJ2-7; D uncertain. This CDR3 is built from 14 residues. V lost 7 bases to trimming and J lost 0 bases, with 16 bases between them. Germline loops: CDR1 DFQATT, CDR2 SNEGSKA (reference sequence).

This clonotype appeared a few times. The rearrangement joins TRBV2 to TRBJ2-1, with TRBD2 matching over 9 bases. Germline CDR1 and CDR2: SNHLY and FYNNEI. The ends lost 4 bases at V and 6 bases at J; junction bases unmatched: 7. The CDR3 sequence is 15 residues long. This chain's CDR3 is CASSVTIAGVNEQFF. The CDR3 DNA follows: TGTGCCAGCAGTGTAACCATAGCGGGGGTCAATGAGCAGTTCTTC.

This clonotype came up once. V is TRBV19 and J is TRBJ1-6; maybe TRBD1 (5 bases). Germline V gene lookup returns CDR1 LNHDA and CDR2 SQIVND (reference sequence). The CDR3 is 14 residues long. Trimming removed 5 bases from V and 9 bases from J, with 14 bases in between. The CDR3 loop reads CASSGGDWCSPLHF. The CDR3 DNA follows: TGTGCCAGTAGTGGGGGGGATTGGTGTTCACCCCTCCACTTT. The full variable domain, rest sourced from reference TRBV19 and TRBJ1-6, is DGGITQSPKYLFRKEGQNVTLSCEQNLNHDAMYWYRQDPGQGLRLIYYSQIVNDFQKGDIAEGYSVSREKKESFPLTVTSAQKNPTAFYLCASSGGDWCSPLHFGNGTRLTVT.

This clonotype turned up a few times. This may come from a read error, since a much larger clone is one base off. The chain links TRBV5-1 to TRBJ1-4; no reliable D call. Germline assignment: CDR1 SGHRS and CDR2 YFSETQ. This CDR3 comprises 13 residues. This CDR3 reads CASSLTPGENLFF. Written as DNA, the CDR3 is TGCGCCAGCAGCTTAACACCGGGTGAAAACCTGTTTTTT.

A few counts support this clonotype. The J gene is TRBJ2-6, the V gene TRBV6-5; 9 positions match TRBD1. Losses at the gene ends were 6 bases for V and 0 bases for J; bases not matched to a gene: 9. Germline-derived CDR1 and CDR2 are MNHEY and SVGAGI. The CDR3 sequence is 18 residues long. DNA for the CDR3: TGTGCCAGCAGATCTCCGGGACAGGGTGGCTCTGGGGCCAACGTCCTGACTTTC. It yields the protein CASRSPGQGGSGANVLTF.

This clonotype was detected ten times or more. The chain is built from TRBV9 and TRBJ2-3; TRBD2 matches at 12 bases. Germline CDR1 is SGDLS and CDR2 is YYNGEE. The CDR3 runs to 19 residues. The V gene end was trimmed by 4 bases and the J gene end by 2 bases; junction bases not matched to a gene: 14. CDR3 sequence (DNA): TGTGCCAGCAGCCCTTCACTAGCGGGGGGCAGAATGTCCACAGATACGCAGTATTTT. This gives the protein CASSPSLAGGRMSTDTQYF.

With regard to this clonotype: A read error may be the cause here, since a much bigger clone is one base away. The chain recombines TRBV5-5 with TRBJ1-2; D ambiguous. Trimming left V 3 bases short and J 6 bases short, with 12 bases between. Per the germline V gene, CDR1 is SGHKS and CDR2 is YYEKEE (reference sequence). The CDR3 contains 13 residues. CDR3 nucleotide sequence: TGTGCCAGCAGCTCCACGGGAGATGATGGCTACACCTTC. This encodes CASSSTGDDGYTF.

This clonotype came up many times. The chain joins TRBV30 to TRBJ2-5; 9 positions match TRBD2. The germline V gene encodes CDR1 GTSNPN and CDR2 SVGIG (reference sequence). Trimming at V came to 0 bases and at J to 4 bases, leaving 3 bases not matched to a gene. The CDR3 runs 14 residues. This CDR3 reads CAWSVGGGGETQYF. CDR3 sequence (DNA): TGTGCCTGGAGTGTGGGCGGGGGGGGAGAGACCCAGTACTTC.

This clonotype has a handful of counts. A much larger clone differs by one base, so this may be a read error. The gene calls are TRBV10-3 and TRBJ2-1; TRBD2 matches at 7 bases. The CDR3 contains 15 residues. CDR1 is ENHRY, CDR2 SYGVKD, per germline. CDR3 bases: TGTGCCATCAGTGAGATGGGGGGGTCCTGCAATGAGCAGTTCTTT. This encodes CAISEMGGSCNEQFF.

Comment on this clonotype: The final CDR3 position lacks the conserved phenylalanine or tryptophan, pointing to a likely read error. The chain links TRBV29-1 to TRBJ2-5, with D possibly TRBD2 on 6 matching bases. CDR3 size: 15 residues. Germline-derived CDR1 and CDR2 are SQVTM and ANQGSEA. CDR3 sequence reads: CSVSGSPNVQGTQYY. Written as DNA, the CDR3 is TGCAGCGTTTCCGGGAGTCCCAATGTACAAGGGACCCAGTACTAC.

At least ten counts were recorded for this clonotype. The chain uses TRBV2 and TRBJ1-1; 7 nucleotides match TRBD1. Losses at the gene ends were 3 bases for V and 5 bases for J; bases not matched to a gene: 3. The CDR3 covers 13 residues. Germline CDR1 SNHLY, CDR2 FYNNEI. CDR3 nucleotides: TGTGCCAGCAGTGACCAGGGGGGGACTGAAGCTTTCTTT. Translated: CASSDQGGTEAFF.

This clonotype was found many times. As DNA, the CDR3 is TGTGCCAGCAGTTACTCGGGGCAAGGCAGGGGTAACTCACCCCTCCACTTT. Its protein is CASSYSGQGRGNSPLHF. The V call is TRBV6-6, the J call TRBJ1-6; tentatively, D is TRBD1 (6 bases). V was trimmed by 0 bases and J by 10 bases, leaving 19 bases between them. The germline V gene has CDR1 MNHNY and CDR2 SVGAGI (reference sequence). The CDR3 extends over 17 amino acids.

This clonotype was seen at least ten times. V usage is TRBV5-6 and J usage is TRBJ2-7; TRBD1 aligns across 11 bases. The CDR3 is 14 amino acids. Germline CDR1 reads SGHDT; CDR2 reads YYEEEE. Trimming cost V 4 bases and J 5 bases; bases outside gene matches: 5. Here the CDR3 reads CASSSGQGADEQYF. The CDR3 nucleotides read TGTGCCAGCAGCAGCGGACAGGGGGCGGACGAGCAGTACTTC.

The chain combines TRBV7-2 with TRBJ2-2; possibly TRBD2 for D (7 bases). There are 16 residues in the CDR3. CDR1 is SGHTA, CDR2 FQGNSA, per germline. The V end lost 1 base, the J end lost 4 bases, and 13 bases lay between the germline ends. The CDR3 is CASSLVRGASTGELFF. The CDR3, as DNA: TGTGCCAGCAGCTTAGTCCGGGGGGCGTCCACCGGGGAGCTGTTTTTT.

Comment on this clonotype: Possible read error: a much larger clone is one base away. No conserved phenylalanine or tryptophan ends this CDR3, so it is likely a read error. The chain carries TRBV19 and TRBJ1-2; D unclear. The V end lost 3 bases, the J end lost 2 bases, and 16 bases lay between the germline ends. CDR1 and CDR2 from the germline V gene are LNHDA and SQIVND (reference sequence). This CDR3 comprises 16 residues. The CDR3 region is CASSIGTNTANYGYTS. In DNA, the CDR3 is TGTGCCAGTAGTATTGGCACCAACACAGCCAACTATGGCTACACCTCC.

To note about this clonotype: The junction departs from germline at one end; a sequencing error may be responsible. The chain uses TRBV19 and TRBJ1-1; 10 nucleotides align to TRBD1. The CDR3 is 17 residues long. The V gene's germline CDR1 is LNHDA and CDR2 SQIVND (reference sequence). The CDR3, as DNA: TGTGCCAGTACCTGGAGGACAGGGGGAAGGAAGGGCACTGAAGCTTGCTTT. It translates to CASTWRTGGRKGTEACF.

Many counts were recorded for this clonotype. This CDR3 reads CASSLGRGQETQYF. The CDR3 region has the DNA TGTGCCAGCAGCTTAGGTCGGGGCCAAGAGACCCAGTACTTC. This chain joins TRBV7-2 and TRBJ2-5; D is possibly TRBD2 (5 bases). Looked up from germline, CDR1 is SGHTA and CDR2 is FQGNSA. The V gene lost 1 base and the J gene lost 1 base, with 7 bases spanning the gap. CDR3 size: 14 residues.

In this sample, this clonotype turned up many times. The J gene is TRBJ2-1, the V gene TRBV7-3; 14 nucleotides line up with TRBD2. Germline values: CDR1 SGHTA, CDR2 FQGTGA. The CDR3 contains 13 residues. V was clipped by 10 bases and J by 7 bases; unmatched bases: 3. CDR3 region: CATGLAGGNEQFF. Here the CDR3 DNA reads TGTGCCACCGGACTAGCGGGGGGAAATGAGCAGTTCTTC. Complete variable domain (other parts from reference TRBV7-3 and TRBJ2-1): GAGVSQTPSNKVTEKGKYVELRCDPISGHTALYWYRQSLGQGPEFLIYFQGTGAADDSGLPNDRFFAVRPEGSVSTLKIQRTERGDSAVYLCATGLAGGNEQFFGPGTRLTVL.